This T cell receptor (beta chain) was captured in a study of T cells in localized non-small cell lung cancer (TCRdb year 2020). The study in broad terms: T cell repertoires of more than 200 early-stage NSCLC patients were analyzed, with tumors being compared against uninvolved tumor-adjacent lungs. The cohort was made up of fewer than 250 treatment-naive NSCLC patients whose localized lung tumors had been resected. The mean age of the NSCLC patients was roughly 63 years, with 130 or so men and about a hundred women.

Note on this clone: This clone's antigen is unknown. No quality values exist for individual bases; no much larger clone is one base distant.

At diagnosis, tumor, uninvolved tumor-adjacent lung and peripheral blood were collected and then preserved as a mix of FFPE and fresh-frozen material. For TCR repertoire profiling, the blood samples were analyzed as peripheral blood mononuclear cells. Taken from the germline V gene (reference sequence), the CDR1 and CDR2 loops are LNHDA and SQIVND. Counted from cysteine to phenylalanine, this CDR3 has 18 amino acids. CDR3 DNA only is kept here, 54 bases in frame from base 1. V gives up 6 bases and J gives up 0 bases, and the segment between their germline ends measures 21 bases. The immunoSEQ Assay was used to sequence TCR beta CDR3 regions from DNA. Regarding the original processing steps: To compute T cell density, TCR beta template counts were normalized to usable DNA, which was estimated by amplifying housekeeping genes. Richness was estimated with the preseqR package, extrapolating to 400,000 templates for PBMC samples and 120,000 templates for tissue samples. Clonality was defined as one minus Pielou's evenness. Tissue-enriched TCRs were identified by differential abundance testing using productive amino-acid clonotypes, minimum total count 5 and alpha 0.1. The Jaccard Index and the Morisita Overlap Index were used to measure repertoire overlap between compartments. TCR beta CDR3s were clustered by GLIPH together with public tetramer-defined viral CDR3s, and at least three viral sequences plus V-gene enrichment were required for viral motifs. Imported from immuneACCESS, the table was reduced by TCRdb to in-frame sequences with V and J called. These copies leave out some clones; in studies compared against another copy, an unresolved V gene accounts for under half, and the cause of the remainder is not known. The D gene and trimming were derived from the DNA, and the V and J assignments and clone size from that table. This sample lists tens of thousands of clones; approximately 90% were detected once. The ten largest make up 10% to 15% of the sample.

Summary of the overall study and its limitations: Longer overall survival was associated with higher T cell density in blood, whereas shorter survival was associated with higher clonality in adjacent lung. Because multi-region sequencing of the tumors was not done, intratumor heterogeneity could not be ruled out. Of the top 100 tumor clones, a median of approximately 60 were detected in paired uninvolved adjacent lung; about 26 were also among that lung's top 100. Uninvolved tumor-adjacent lung showed the highest T cell clonality, higher than tumor, which suggests more focused antigenic responses in the uninvolved tumor-adjacent lung. Since the design was exploratory, TCR variables were selected using unadjusted p-values with no false-discovery rate correction.

Sequenced material: peripheral blood, taken before any cancer treatment. The chain couples TRBV19 to TRBJ1-5; no confident D gene assignment can be made. This TCR derives from a female donor over 55 with stage III squamous cell lung carcinoma. CDR3 sequence: CASSQTVDVGYSNQPQHF. The bases read TGTGCCAGTAGCCAAACAGTAGACGTGGGGTATAGCAATCAGCCCCAGCATTTT.